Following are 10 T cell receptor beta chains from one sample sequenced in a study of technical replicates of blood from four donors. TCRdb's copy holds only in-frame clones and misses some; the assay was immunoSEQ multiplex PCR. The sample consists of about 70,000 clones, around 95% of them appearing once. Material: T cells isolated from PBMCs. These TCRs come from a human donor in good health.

DNA for the CDR3: TGTGCCAGCAGCGCCGTGAGCGGACTAGCCGGAACAGATACGCAGTATTTT. The encoded protein is CASSAVSGLAGTDTQYF. This chain joins TRBV9 and TRBJ2-3; 8 nucleotides match TRBD2. CDR1 and CDR2 from the germline V gene are SGDLS and YYNGEE. With 3 bases clipped from V and 3 bases from J, the junction kept 12 bases outside the gene matches. The CDR3 extends over 17 amino acids.

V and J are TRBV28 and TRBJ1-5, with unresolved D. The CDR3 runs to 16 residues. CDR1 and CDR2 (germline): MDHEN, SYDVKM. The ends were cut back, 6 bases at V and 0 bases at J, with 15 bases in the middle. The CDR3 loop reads CASRYMEGSSNQPQHF. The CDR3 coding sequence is TGTGCCAGCAGATACATGGAGGGTTCTAGCAATCAGCCCCAGCATTTT.

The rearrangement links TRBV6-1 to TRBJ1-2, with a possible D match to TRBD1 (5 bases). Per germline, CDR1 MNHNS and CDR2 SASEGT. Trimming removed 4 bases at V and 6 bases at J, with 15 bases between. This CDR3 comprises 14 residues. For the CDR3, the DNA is TGTGCCAGCAGTGCCCTCGACAGTCAGCATGGCTACACCTTC. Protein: CASSALDSQHGYTF.

The CDR3 is CASSIIRDIVYGYTF. DNA for the CDR3: TGTGCCAGCAGCATAATACGGGACATCGTCTATGGCTACACCTTC. The rearrangement links TRBV7-9 to TRBJ1-2, with a possible D match to TRBD1 (6 bases). Trimming cost V 5 bases and J 4 bases, with 17 bases left between them. CDR1 SEHNR and CDR2 FQNEAQ come from the germline V gene (reference sequence). The CDR3 spans 15 residues.

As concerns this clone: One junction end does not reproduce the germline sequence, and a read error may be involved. Here the CDR3 DNA reads TGCAGCGCTGAAACAGGGCCCAATGAGCAGTTCTTC. Translating gives CSAETGPNEQFF. The rearrangement joins TRBV29-1 to TRBJ2-1, with TRBD1 as a possible D gene (6 bases). Germline CDR1 reads SQVTM; CDR2 reads ANQGSEA. This CDR3 region has 12 residues.

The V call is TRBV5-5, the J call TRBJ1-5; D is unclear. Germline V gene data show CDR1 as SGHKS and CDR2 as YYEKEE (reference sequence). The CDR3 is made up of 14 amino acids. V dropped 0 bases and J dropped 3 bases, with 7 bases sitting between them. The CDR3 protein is CASSLVGDNQPQHF. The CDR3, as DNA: TGTGCCAGCAGCTTGGTCGGGGACAATCAGCCCCAGCATTTT.

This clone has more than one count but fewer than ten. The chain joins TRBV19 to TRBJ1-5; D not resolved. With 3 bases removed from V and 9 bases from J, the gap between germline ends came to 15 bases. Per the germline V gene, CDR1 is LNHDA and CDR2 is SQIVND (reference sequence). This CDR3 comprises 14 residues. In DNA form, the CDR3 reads TGTGCCAGTAGTATGGGGAGGCTCCCTGGGCCCCAGCATTTT. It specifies CASSMGRLPGPQHF.

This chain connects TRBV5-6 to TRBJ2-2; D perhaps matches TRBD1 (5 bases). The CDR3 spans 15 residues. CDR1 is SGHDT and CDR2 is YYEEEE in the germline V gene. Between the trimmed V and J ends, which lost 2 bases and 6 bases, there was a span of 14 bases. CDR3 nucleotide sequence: TGTGCCAGCAGCTTTTACGACAGTAGAGCCGGGGAGCTGTTTTTT. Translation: CASSFYDSRAGELFF.

CDR3 bases: TGTGCCAGCAGTGAAAGTAGGAGGAGGCCCCACGGCACCGGGGAGCTGTTTTTT. It is translated as CASSESRRRPHGTGELFF. The chain couples TRBV6-4 to TRBJ2-2; D might be TRBD2 (5 bases). The CDR3 consists of 18 residues. Per germline, CDR1 MRHNA and CDR2 SNTAGT. With 3 bases removed from V and 4 bases from J, the gap between germline ends came to 21 bases.

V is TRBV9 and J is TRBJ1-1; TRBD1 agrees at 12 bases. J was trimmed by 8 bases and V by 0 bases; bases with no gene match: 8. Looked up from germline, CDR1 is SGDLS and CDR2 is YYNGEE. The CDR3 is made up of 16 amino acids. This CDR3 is CASSVEGGGTGGEAFF. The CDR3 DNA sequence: TGTGCCAGCAGCGTAGAAGGAGGCGGGACAGGGGGCGAAGCTTTCTTT.